Each of the 2 T cell receptor beta chains below was sequenced from the same sample in a study of T cell changes during pregnancy in multiple sclerosis (dated by TCRdb to about 2019). The library relied on the immunoSEQ multiplex PCR assay. The immuneACCESS repertoire file appears here via TCRdb, limited to in-frame rearrangements. These files lack a portion of the clones; in checked studies, under half of the deficit traces to unresolved V genes, and the cause of the others is not known. Within this sample are about 12,000 clones, with approximately 88% of them counted one time only. The biggest ten clones account for roughly 8.2% of the sample. Sequenced here: CD8+ T cells from peripheral blood mononuclear cells, sampled in the second trimester of pregnancy. Source of these receptors: a female donor in good health, enrolled as a control in a pregnancy study.

This chain joins TRBV21-1 and TRBJ2-7; TRBD1, as called in the table, went unchecked against the DNA. TRBV21-1 is given as a pseudogene. The CDR3 is made up of 13 amino acids. In DNA, the CDR3 is TGTGCCAGGAAAAACAGGTCTAGGTTTGTGCAGTACTTC. This codes for CARKNRSRFVQYF.

V is TRBV6-1 and J is TRBJ2-7, with TRBD2 matching over 12 bases. Trimming cost V 2 bases and J 1 base; bases outside gene matches: 3. The CDR3 spans 16 residues. The germline CDR1 and CDR2 sequences are MNHNS and SASEGT. The CDR3 coding sequence is TGTGCCAGCAGTGAAACCCTAGCGGGAGGGTCCTACGAGCAGTACTTC. As protein: CASSETLAGGSYEQYF.